This note documents a single T cell receptor beta chain sequence. Its recognized antigen is unknown. The data originate from a study of T cell responses to AZD1222 COVID-19 vaccine (dated by TCRdb to 2020 to 2023). With respect to the entire study: A total of 230 to 250 trial participants underwent TCR sequencing, of whom about 200 received two doses of AZD1222 and roughly 25 received two doses of the MenACWY control vaccine. Trial participants were enrolled by age into 18-55, 56-69 and 70-plus year subgroups, with around 150, 28 and 57 TCR-sequenced participants respectively.

The sample's time point, from its label and the paper: baseline before first vaccination. Vaccinee samples came from UK trials COV001 and COV002, including a single-blind randomized controlled phase 2/3 trial of AZD1222 (ChAdOx1 nCoV-19) in healthy adults. Trial participant PBMC samples were collected at day 0 and day 28 after the second dose for TCRbeta chain sequencing. CDR1 and CDR2 (SEHNR, FQNEAQ) derive from the germline V gene (reference sequence). V lost 6 bases and J lost 2 bases; the stretch between them is 10 bases long. The CDR3 runs 13 amino acids, cysteine and phenylalanine included. The retained sequence is limited to the CDR3, 39 bases, with the frame set at the first base. The CDR3 regions of human TCRbeta chains were analyzed by immunosequencing. On the study's bioinformatics: TCRs in the repertoires were matched against a reference library of SARS-CoV-2-specific TCRs that had been generated with the MIRA antigen-specificity platform. Breadth meant the fraction of unique TCRs that were SARS-CoV-2-associated, whereas depth meant the fraction of total T cells that were SARS-CoV-2-associated. Each spike-specific TCR was assigned to its reactive spike region and to a CD4 or CD8 class using the MIRA data. Log10-transformed breadth and depth values were compared by one-way ANOVA with Sidak's multiple comparisons tests. TCRdb stores this immuneACCESS table with in-frame sequences only. Part of the clones is absent; in the studies checked, under half of the shortfall reflects unresolved V genes, and no reason is known for the rest. V, J and clone size are those of that table, while D and trimming were read from the DNA. The sample's table covers about 140,000 clones. The ten most abundant clones make up approximately 2% of the sample.

Results and caveats for the whole study, not just this receptor: Reportedly, almost half of the unique spike-specific TCRs recognized epitopes lying outside the regions that are mutated in the B.1.351 and B.1.1.7 variants. Vaccine-associated CD4 TCRs spanned the whole spike protein, with dominant responses in regions 160-218 and 743-854. The 56-69-year group was small, and its depth increase did not reach significance, likely because of low power. Because no day 14 peak-response samples were available, the repertoires could be characterized only after the peak T cell response. Participants were mostly white British, with more females than males. The authors suggested clonal diversity may have been underestimated. Conclusions about previously exposed vaccinees were limited because only a handful of AZD1222 recipients were SARS-CoV-2 seropositive at baseline. A significant rise in spike-specific TCR breadth and depth was observed after two AZD1222 doses relative to day 0 and relative to MenACWY recipients.

The receptor chain draws on TRBV7-9 and TRBJ1-1; tentative D gene TRBD1, with 5 bases matching. This receptor was identified in an adult in good health. What was sequenced was peripheral blood. The bases read TGTGCCAGCAGTACAGGACGAAACACTGAAGCTTTCTTT. Its product reads: CASSTGRNTEAFF.